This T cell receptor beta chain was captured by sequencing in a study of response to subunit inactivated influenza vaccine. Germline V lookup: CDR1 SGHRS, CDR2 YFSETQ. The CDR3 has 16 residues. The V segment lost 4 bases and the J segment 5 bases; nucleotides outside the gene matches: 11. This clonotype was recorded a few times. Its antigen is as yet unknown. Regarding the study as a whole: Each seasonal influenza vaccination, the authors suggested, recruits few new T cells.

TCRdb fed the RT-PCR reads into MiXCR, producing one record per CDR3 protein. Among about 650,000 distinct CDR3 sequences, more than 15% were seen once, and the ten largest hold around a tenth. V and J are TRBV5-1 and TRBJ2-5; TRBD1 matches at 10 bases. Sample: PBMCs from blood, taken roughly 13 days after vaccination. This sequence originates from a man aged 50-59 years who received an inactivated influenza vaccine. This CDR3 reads CASSPSTGTGDETQYF. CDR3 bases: TGCGCCAGCAGCCCTTCAACCGGGACAGGGGACGAGACCCAGTACTTC. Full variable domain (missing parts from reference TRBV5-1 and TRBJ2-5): KAGVTQTPRYLIKTRGQQVTLSCSPISGHRSVSWYQQTPGQGLQFLFEYFSETQRNKGNFPGRFSGRQFSNSRSEMNVSTLELGDSALYLCASSPSTGTGDETQYFGPGTRLLVL.